The 4 T cell receptor beta chains listed next were all sequenced from one sample in a study of blood T cell repertoires in COVID-19. TCRdb's table, derived via immunoSEQ multiplex PCR, lists solely in-frame clones and lacks some. This table holds about 120,000 clones, roughly 84% found once. Sequencing was performed on PBMCs or T cells enriched from blood (not recorded which). These receptors were collected from a woman under 40 who had recovered from COVID-19.

This clone is a singleton in its sample. This sequence joins TRBV6-5 and TRBJ1-1; TRBD1 agrees at 7 bases. This CDR3 is 12 amino acids long. The ends lost 5 bases at V and 5 bases at J; junction bases unmatched: 2. Germline V lookup: CDR1 MNHEY, CDR2 SVGAGI. In nucleotides, the CDR3 is TGTGCCAGCAGTCCAGGGGGGACTGAAGCTTTCTTT. This sequence encodes CASSPGGTEAFF.

V gene TRBV6-5 combines with J gene TRBJ2-5; D gene ambiguous. The V gene's germline CDR1 is MNHEY and CDR2 SVGAGI. V shed 0 bases and J shed 4 bases, with 6 bases lying between them. CDR3 length: 13 residues. The CDR3 region is CASSYSGRETQYF. The CDR3 DNA sequence: TGTGCCAGCAGTTACTCGGGCAGAGAGACCCAGTACTTC.

This chain connects TRBV5-6 to TRBJ2-5; TRBD2 matches at 12 bases. CDR1 is SGHDT and CDR2 is YYEEEE in the germline V gene. V lost 4 bases to trimming and J lost 7 bases; unmatched junction nucleotides: 11. The CDR3 has 16 residues. In nucleotides, the CDR3 is TGTGCCAGCAGCCCGGTTCCTAGCGGGAGGGCCAGGACCCAGTACTTC. Translation: CASSPVPSGRARTQYF.

This chain connects TRBV5-1 to TRBJ1-2; 7 bases fit TRBD1. This CDR3 is 15 amino acids long. J was trimmed by 3 bases and V by 3 bases; bases with no gene match: 8. Germline V CDR1 and CDR2: SGHRS, YFSETQ. DNA of the CDR3: TGCGCCAGCAGCTCAGACAGGGTAATGGACTATGGCTACACCTTC. Translated, it gives CASSSDRVMDYGYTF.